This is a list of T cell receptor beta chains from one sample in a study of CD8 T cells in Susac syndrome. TCRdb re-called the immunoSEQ multiplex PCR reads with MiXCR, one entry per CDR3 protein. Of about 130,000 distinct CDR3 sequences in the sample, about 96% were seen once. The sequencing sample was made of CD4+ T cells from PBMCs. All receptors come from a human donor in good health. CDR3s include the opening cysteine and the closing phenylalanine or tryptophan. A D gene is named only where the DNA matches it firmly. Rows may omit the clone size; those that give it use once, few, many or a size class.

d_call: .
v_call: TRBV2
j_call: TRBJ1-5
clone_size: .
cdr3_aa: CASSDSGGGNQPQHF
cdr3_nt: TGTGCCAGCAGTGATTCGGGGGGCGGGAATCAGCCCCAGCATTTT

d_call: .
v_call: TRBV9
j_call: TRBJ2-1
clone_size: .
cdr3_aa: CASSAGSGEAEQFF
cdr3_nt: TGTGCCAGCAGCGCAGGGTCAGGGGAGGCAGAGCAGTTCTTC

d_call: .
v_call: TRBV30
j_call: TRBJ2-7
clone_size: .
cdr3_aa: CAWSPDIYEQYF
cdr3_nt: TGTGCCTGGAGTCCGGACATCTACGAGCAGTACTTC

d_call: TRBD1
v_call: TRBV29-1
j_call: TRBJ1-1
clone_size: .
cdr3_aa: CSVAYRGDTEAFF
cdr3_nt: TGCAGCGTCGCTTACAGGGGCGACACTGAAGCTTTCTTT

d_call: .
v_call: TRBV7-9
j_call: TRBJ2-1
clone_size: .
cdr3_aa: CASSLATYNEQFF
cdr3_nt: TGTGCCAGCAGCTTAGCGACCTACAATGAGCAGTTCTTC

d_call: TRBD2
v_call: TRBV6-5
j_call: TRBJ2-2
clone_size: .
cdr3_aa: CASSSPPGLAGGGELFF
cdr3_nt: TGTGCCAGCAGTTCGCCTCCGGGACTAGCGGGAGGTGGGGAGCTGTTTTTT

d_call: TRBD1
v_call: TRBV10-3
j_call: TRBJ1-5
clone_size: once
cdr3_aa: CAIGQDRGFNQPQHF
cdr3_nt: TGTGCCATCGGACAGGACAGGGGGTTCAATCAGCCCCAGCATTTT

d_call: TRBD1
v_call: TRBV19
j_call: TRBJ2-7
clone_size: .
cdr3_aa: CASSATGGESYEQYF
cdr3_nt: TGTGCCAGTAGTGCGACAGGGGGCGAGTCCTACGAGCAGTACTTC

d_call: .
v_call: TRBV6-1
j_call: TRBJ2-7
clone_size: .
cdr3_aa: CASNAYEQYF
cdr3_nt: TGTGCCAGCAACGCCTACGAGCAGTACTTC

d_call: TRBD2
v_call: TRBV3-1
j_call: TRBJ2-1
clone_size: .
cdr3_aa: CASSQALADLNEQFF
cdr3_nt: TGTGCCAGCAGCCAAGCACTAGCGGACCTAAATGAGCAGTTCTTC

d_call: .
v_call: TRBV7-2
j_call: TRBJ1-4
clone_size: once
cdr3_aa: CASSNRAVGEKLFF
cdr3_nt: TGTGCCAGCAGCAACCGGGCCGTCGGTGAAAAACTGTTTTTT

d_call: .
v_call: TRBV7-2
j_call: TRBJ2-7
clone_size: .
cdr3_aa: CASSPGTANSYEQYF
cdr3_nt: TGTGCCAGCAGCCCCGGGACTGCGAACTCCTACGAGCAGTACTTC

d_call: TRBD1
v_call: TRBV20-1
j_call: TRBJ1-4
clone_size: .
cdr3_aa: CSARLGQGPGKLFF
cdr3_nt: TGCAGTGCTAGATTGGGACAGGGTCCAGGAAAACTGTTTTTT

d_call: .
v_call: TRBV20-1
j_call: TRBJ2-1
clone_size: .
cdr3_aa: CSARPPNEQFF
cdr3_nt: TGCAGTGCTAGGCCCCCGAATGAGCAGTTCTTC

d_call: .
v_call: TRBV20-1
j_call: TRBJ2-3
clone_size: .
cdr3_aa: CSASLRSADTDTQYF
cdr3_nt: TGCAGTGCTAGCCTCAGGTCTGCCGACACAGATACGCAGTATTTT

d_call: TRBD1
v_call: TRBV29-1
j_call: TRBJ1-4
clone_size: .
cdr3_aa: CSVGDRVGEKLFF
cdr3_nt: TGCAGCGTTGGGGACAGGGTCGGTGAAAAACTGTTTTTT

d_call: TRBD1
v_call: TRBV12-3/TRBV12-4
j_call: TRBJ1-2
clone_size: .
cdr3_aa: CASSGTGTGYTF
cdr3_nt: TGTGCCAGCAGTGGGACAGGGACCGGCTACACCTTC

d_call: TRBD1
v_call: TRBV7-2
j_call: TRBJ2-7
clone_size: .
cdr3_aa: CASSPWTGPYEQYF
cdr3_nt: TGTGCCAGCAGCCCGTGGACAGGGCCATACGAGCAGTACTTC

d_call: .
v_call: TRBV9
j_call: TRBJ2-6
clone_size: .
cdr3_aa: CASSVGRNSGANVLTF
cdr3_nt: TGTGCCAGCAGCGTAGGACGAAACTCTGGGGCCAACGTCCTGACTTTC

d_call: .
v_call: TRBV30
j_call: TRBJ2-1
clone_size: .
cdr3_aa: CAWSVGSSSYNEQFF
cdr3_nt: TGTGCCTGGAGTGTAGGAAGTTCTTCCTACAATGAGCAGTTCTTC

d_call: .
v_call: TRBV19
j_call: TRBJ2-5
clone_size: .
cdr3_aa: CASSMGGTQLETQYF
cdr3_nt: TGTGCCAGTAGTATGGGCGGGACACAGCTAGAGACCCAGTACTTC

d_call: .
v_call: TRBV5-1
j_call: TRBJ2-4
clone_size: .
cdr3_aa: CASSLERAKNIQYF
cdr3_nt: TGCGCCAGCAGCTTGGAACGGGCCAAAAACATTCAGTACTTC

d_call: TRBD2
v_call: TRBV27
j_call: TRBJ2-1
clone_size: .
cdr3_aa: CASSPLRTSGRRGTYNEQFF
cdr3_nt: TGTGCCAGCAGTCCCCTTCGGACTAGCGGGAGGAGGGGCACTTACAATGAGCAGTTCTTC

d_call: .
v_call: TRBV23-1
j_call: TRBJ2-5
clone_size: once
cdr3_aa: CASSQSGTQETQYF
cdr3_nt: TGCGCCAGCAGTCAATCGGGGACACAAGAGACCCAGTACTTC

d_call: .
v_call: TRBV7-9
j_call: TRBJ2-5
clone_size: .
cdr3_aa: CASSPRGGPGETQYF
cdr3_nt: TGTGCCAGCAGCCCCAGAGGGGGGCCTGGGGAGACCCAGTACTTC

d_call: .
v_call: TRBV27
j_call: TRBJ2-5
clone_size: once
cdr3_aa: CASSLFRAGRRETQYF
cdr3_nt: TGTGCCAGCAGTTTATTCAGGGCCGGCAGGAGAGAGACCCAGTACTTC

d_call: TRBD2
v_call: TRBV18
j_call: TRBJ2-1
clone_size: .
cdr3_aa: CASSPAGTSGSREQFF
cdr3_nt: TGTGCCAGCTCACCAGCCGGGACTAGCGGGAGCCGTGAGCAGTTCTTC

d_call: TRBD2
v_call: TRBV10-3
j_call: TRBJ2-3
clone_size: .
cdr3_aa: CATRSSGGRATDTQYF
cdr3_nt: TGTGCCACCCGTAGTAGCGGCGGGAGAGCGACAGATACGCAGTATTTT

d_call: TRBD1
v_call: TRBV18
j_call: TRBJ1-1
clone_size: .
cdr3_aa: CASSADRGDYTEAFF
cdr3_nt: TGTGCCAGCTCGGCGGACAGGGGAGATTACACTGAAGCTTTCTTT

d_call: TRBD2
v_call: TRBV9
j_call: TRBJ2-5
clone_size: once
cdr3_aa: CASKEREGEKTQYF
cdr3_nt: TGTGCCAGCAAGGAGCGGGAGGGCGAGAAGACCCAGTACTTC

d_call: TRBD2
v_call: TRBV7-2
j_call: TRBJ2-2
clone_size: .
cdr3_aa: CASSPLAGRGTGELFF
cdr3_nt: TGTGCCAGCAGCCCGCTAGCGGGACGTGGGACCGGGGAGCTGTTTTTT

d_call: TRBD1
v_call: TRBV6-5
j_call: TRBJ2-3
clone_size: .
cdr3_aa: CASSYSPSRTGPTSTDTQYF
cdr3_nt: TGTGCCAGCAGTTACTCTCCGTCCAGGACAGGCCCAACTTCAACAGATACGCAGTATTTT

d_call: TRBD2
v_call: TRBV3-1
j_call: TRBJ2-3
clone_size: .
cdr3_aa: CASTGLAGKPGEDTQYF
cdr3_nt: TGTGCCAGCACCGGACTAGCGGGGAAACCAGGGGAAGATACGCAGTATTTT

d_call: .
v_call: TRBV18
j_call: TRBJ2-3
clone_size: .
cdr3_aa: CASSPPSISDTQYF
cdr3_nt: TGTGCCAGCTCACCACCGTCAATCTCAGATACGCAGTATTTT

d_call: .
v_call: TRBV7-2
j_call: TRBJ2-3
clone_size: .
cdr3_aa: CASSFQLDSTDTQYF
cdr3_nt: TGTGCCAGCAGCTTCCAGCTGGACAGCACAGATACGCAGTATTTT

d_call: TRBD2
v_call: TRBV12-5
j_call: TRBJ2-2
clone_size: .
cdr3_aa: CASAFGREGWTGELFF
cdr3_nt: TGTGCTAGTGCCTTCGGGCGGGAGGGCTGGACCGGGGAGCTGTTTTTT

d_call: .
v_call: TRBV21-1
j_call: TRBJ2-2
clone_size: .
cdr3_aa: CASSCRGPQRGELFF
cdr3_nt: TGTGCCAGCAGTTGCCGGGGCCCCCAGCGGGGGGAGCTGTTTTTT

d_call: TRBD2
v_call: TRBV2
j_call: TRBJ2-2
clone_size: .
cdr3_aa: CASSYPTSGRATGELFF
cdr3_nt: TGTGCCAGCAGTTACCCCACTAGCGGGAGGGCCACCGGGGAGCTGTTTTTT

d_call: TRBD2
v_call: TRBV12-3/TRBV12-4
j_call: TRBJ2-1
clone_size: .
cdr3_aa: CASSPRVAGVAYNEQFF
cdr3_nt: TGTGCCAGCAGTCCCCGGGTAGCGGGGGTTGCCTACAATGAGCAGTTCTTC